This TCR beta chain emerged from a study of CD8 T cells in Susac syndrome. Background on the study: Patients with Susac syndrome were therapy-naive, on corticosteroids, or on intravenous immunoglobulin alone at blood draw.

Study conclusions and caveats: As the study acknowledged, the number of individuals in its TCR sequencing and HLA analysis was relatively small.

This clonotype was detected once. Its antigen is not known. Random-hexamer reverse transcription was applied to roughly 0.5 to 1 ug RNA. With immunoSEQ multiplex PCR, TCR beta CDR3 was amplified across 54 Vbeta and 13 Jbeta. One entry per CDR3 protein results from TCRdb running MiXCR on the immunoSEQ multiplex PCR reads. The data hold under 250,000 distinct CDR3 sequences, with around 93% observed a single time. The CDR3 runs to 11 residues. Germline V gene lookup returns CDR1 GTSNPN and CDR2 SVGIG (reference sequence). Trimming pared 2 bases from V and 7 bases from J, leaving 9 bases between. The J gene is TRBJ2-7, the V gene TRBV30; D is uncertain. Sequenced sample: CD4+ T cells from PBMCs. The TCR sequence derives from a human donor with Susac syndrome. CDR3 coding DNA: TGTGCCTGGAGTCCTGATACGGAGCAGTACTTC. This codes for CAWSPDTEQYF.